The sequence of this TCR beta chain was determined in a study of CD8 T cells in Susac syndrome (dated by TCRdb to between 2019 and 2020). With respect to the entire study: Repertoire sequencing was used to test whether CD8+ T cell activation and differentiation in Susac syndrome was antigen driven. The clonality of the CD8+ T cell repertoire was compared across 12 healthy donors, roughly 14 Susac syndrome patients and 15 multiple sclerosis patients. Beyond this particular receptor, the publication reports: The number of individuals in the TCR sequencing and HLA analysis was recognized as being relatively small.

RNA was extracted using the RNeasy kit, and roughly 0.45 to 1 ug of the RNA was reverse transcribed with random hexamers. The immunoSEQ multiplex PCR assay, covering 54 Vbeta and 13 Jbeta segments, was used to amplify TCR beta CDR3 regions. Bias from PCR amplification was corrected by using a synthetic template baseline for primer optimization and for computational correction. Regarding the original processing steps: Reads were annotated to V, D and J genes according to IMGT and were analyzed with immunoSEQ Analyzer, with only productive sequences retained. Clonality was computed as one minus Shannon entropy normalized by log2 of the number of productive unique sequences. Public and private clones were assessed among the 100 most prevalent clones of each patient and control. A clone was defined as Susac-specific if it was absent from the healthy and MS cohorts, from some 980 published viral clones and from other ImmuneACCESS disease sequences. The public reads were run again by TCRdb, first through fastp at Q25 and then through MiXCR, and only productive beta chains were kept. Rows merge per CDR3 protein into single entries with the most common DNA and genes. The V and J calls shown here were made by TCRdb, not taken from the authors' results. For this sample there are 400,000 to 550,000 distinct CDR3 sequences; roughly 85% appear just once. About 0.1% of the sample is in the top ten clones.

High-throughput TCR beta sequencing profiled peripheral blood CD8+ and CD4+ T cells from healthy donors, Susac syndrome patients and multiple sclerosis patients. The multiple sclerosis controls were treatment-naive patients who had stable or active relapsing-remitting disease and met the revised McDonald criteria. Bulk CD8+ and CD4+ T cells were purified by magnetic negative isolation, while CD8+ TEMRA cells were enriched using FACS. Blood was drawn into EDTA tubes, processed within 24 hours, and PBMCs were isolated by density gradient centrifugation. PBMCs intended for TCR sequencing were cryopreserved in liquid nitrogen and thawed later in a water bath at 37 degrees C. The sorted or isolated CD4+, CD8+ and CD8+ TEMRA cells had a purity of 90% or higher. Trimming costs V 2 bases and J 2 bases, and their ends lie 9 bases apart. From cysteine to phenylalanine, the CDR3 is 14 amino acids long. Only CDR3 DNA is held: 42 bases, read in frame from base 1.

Turning to this clonotype: Its recognized antigen is unknown. No much larger clonotype is one base removed from it; base qualities were not supplied.

The rearranged segments are TRBV12-3 or TRBV12-4 and TRBJ2-5; a tentative D call is TRBD2 (6 bases match). Sequences were obtained from CD8+ T cells from PBMCs. This receptor was obtained from a human donor with multiple sclerosis. The CDR3 is CASSLRGTQETQYF. The bases are TGTGCCAGCAGTTTACGCGGGACTCAAGAGACCCAGTACTTC.